This TCR beta chain is drawn from a study of blood T cell repertoires in COVID-19. Original methodology: It was from reference gene primer amplification that nucleated cell counts were estimated. The method was immunoSEQ multiplex PCR; TCRdb's version includes in-frame clones alone and lacks a portion of them. V and J calls and clone size are those listed in that table; D and trimming were worked out from the DNA. Among 80,000 to 100,000 clones, 82% were seen once, and the ten largest hold about a tenth. This CDR3 is built from 14 residues. With V trimmed by 4 bases and J by 2 bases, 5 bases remained unmatched. CDR1 ENHRY and CDR2 SYGVKD come from the germline V gene.

The chain couples TRBV10-3 to TRBJ2-7, with TRBD2 matching over 7 bases. The TCR comes from a man between 70 and 80 years old with active or convalescent COVID-19. Material for sequencing was peripheral blood. The CDR3 coding sequence is TGTGCCATCAGTGGGGGGGGTTATACCTACGAGCAGTACTTC. Translation gives CAISGGGYTYEQYF.